These 20 T cell receptor beta chains were sequenced from one sample in a study of cytomegalovirus exposure and HLA in healthy donors. Assay: immunoSEQ multiplex PCR; the TCRdb copy retains only in-frame clones and omits some. The sample carries 100,000 or so clones, about 88% recorded once. Sequences were obtained from PBMCs. These receptors all come from a woman between 18 and 29 years old in good health and CMV-seropositive.

The V gene is TRBV6-5, the J gene TRBJ1-4; 10 bases are shared with TRBD1. With V trimmed by 6 bases and J by 6 bases, 4 bases remained unmatched. This CDR3 region has 14 residues. CDR1 MNHEY and CDR2 SVGAGI come from the germline V gene. The CDR3 loop reads CASRSGQGYEKLFF. Here the CDR3 DNA reads TGTGCCAGCAGATCGGGACAGGGGTATGAAAAACTGTTTTTT.

The chain combines TRBV5-1 with TRBJ2-2; 7 bases map to TRBD2. The CDR3 is made up of 13 amino acids. The germline V gene encodes CDR1 SGHRS and CDR2 YFSETQ. J gave up 7 bases and V 3 bases, and 3 bases lay outside the gene matches. The CDR3 DNA follows: TGCGCCAGCAGCTCCCGGACTAGCGGGGAGCTGTTTTTT. This translates into CASSSRTSGELFF. The full variable domain, rest sourced from reference TRBV5-1 and TRBJ2-2, is KAGVTQTPRYLIKTRGQQVTLSCSPISGHRSVSWYQQTPGQGLQFLFEYFSETQRNKGNFPGRFSGRQFSNSRSEMNVSTLELGDSALYLCASSSRTSGELFFGEGSRLTVL.

This chain uses TRBV11-2 with TRBJ2-2, with 10 bases aligning to TRBD2. The germline V gene encodes CDR1 SGHAT and CDR2 FQNNGV. The CDR3 covers 16 residues. V shed 5 bases and J 2 bases; nucleotides not matched to a gene: 5. The CDR3 sequence is CASSRGLADNTGELFF. The CDR3 DNA is TGTGCCAGCAGCCGAGGACTAGCGGATAACACCGGGGAGCTGTTTTTT.

This clone was counted a single time. V usage is TRBV2 and J usage is TRBJ1-6; D call uncertain. Germline CDR1 reads SNHLY; CDR2 reads FYNNEI. V lost 3 bases and J 0 bases, leaving 15 bases between the germline ends. This CDR3 is 18 amino acids long. Here the CDR3 reads CASSDRRGLSSYNSPLHF. Written as DNA, the CDR3 is TGTGCCAGCAGTGATAGGCGAGGCCTGAGCTCCTATAATTCACCCCTCCACTTT.

The rearrangement uses TRBV6-5 and TRBJ2-7; perhaps TRBD2 as D (6 bases). The CDR3 has 13 residues. V dropped 6 bases and J dropped 7 bases, with 16 bases sitting between them. Germline V gene data show CDR1 as MNHEY and CDR2 as SVGAGI. This CDR3 is CASSPPPGREQYF. CDR3 nucleotides: TGTGCCAGCAGCCCCCCCCCAGGGAGGGAGCAGTACTTC.

The chain carries TRBV10-1 and TRBJ2-7; D perhaps matches TRBD1 (6 bases). The CDR3 runs to 15 residues. The ends were cut back, 5 bases at V and 6 bases at J, with 20 bases in the middle. Germline CDR1 WNHNN, CDR2 SYGVQD (reference sequence). DNA for the CDR3: TGCGCCAGCAGTCCGGTCGCTCAGGGGACGGGCGAGCAGTACTTC. It is translated as CASSPVAQGTGEQYF.

The gene calls are TRBV5-4 and TRBJ2-7; 7 bases map to TRBD1. The CDR3 covers 12 residues. With V trimmed by 5 bases and J by 4 bases, 3 bases remained unmatched. Germline assignment: CDR1 SGHNT and CDR2 YYREEE (reference sequence). The CDR3 DNA follows: TGTGCCAGCAGTCCACAGGGGTACGAGCAGTACTTC. Translating it yields CASSPQGYEQYF.

This sequence joins TRBV6-1 and TRBJ2-3; D is unclear. The CDR3 is made up of 14 amino acids. The germline V gene has CDR1 MNHNS and CDR2 SASEGT. V shed 7 bases and J shed 6 bases, with 17 bases lying between them. CDR3 DNA: TGTGCCAGCACCCCTATCGGTTTATGGGATACGCAGTATTTT. This codes for CASTPIGLWDTQYF.

This chain links TRBV19 with TRBJ2-7; TRBD2 is a possible D gene (5 bases). This CDR3 comprises 11 residues. Germline loops: CDR1 LNHDA, CDR2 SQIVND (reference sequence). The V end lost 5 bases, the J end lost 5 bases, and 7 bases lay between the germline ends. The CDR3 loop is CASSSEDEQYF. CDR3 DNA: TGTGCCAGTAGTTCGGAGGACGAGCAGTACTTC.

The chain is built from TRBV5-6 and TRBJ2-1; 7 bases agree with TRBD1. This CDR3 is 14 amino acids long. In germline, CDR1 is SGHDT, CDR2 YYEEEE. V trimming: 4 bases; J trimming: 0 bases; junction bases outside the gene matches: 1. CDR3 bases: TGTGCCAGCAGCCGGGACAGCTCCTACAATGAGCAGTTCTTC. Translated, it gives CASSRDSSYNEQFF.

The rearrangement uses TRBV5-1 and TRBJ1-1; TRBD1 agrees at 9 bases. V trimming: 5 bases; J trimming: 1 base; junction bases outside the gene matches: 3. Per the germline V gene, CDR1 is SGHRS and CDR2 is YFSETQ. This CDR3 contains 14 residues. CDR3 sequence reads: CASRTGGANTEAFF. The CDR3 region has the DNA TGCGCCAGCAGGACAGGGGGTGCGAACACTGAAGCTTTCTTT.

This chain connects TRBV7-3 to TRBJ2-2; 10 bases fit TRBD2. From germline, CDR1 is SGHTA and CDR2 FQGTGA. The CDR3 contains 18 residues. J gave up 2 bases and V 1 base, and 7 bases lay outside the gene matches. CDR3 in DNA: TGTGCCAGCAGCTTAAATGGAGTAGCGGGGGGCAACACCGGGGAGCTGTTTTTT. Translated, it gives CASSLNGVAGGNTGELFF.

V and J are TRBV29-1 and TRBJ2-5; D possibly corresponds to TRBD1 (6 bases). The CDR3 runs 14 residues. Looked up from germline, CDR1 is SQVTM and CDR2 is ANQGSEA. The V end was cut by 6 bases, the J end by 5 bases, with 19 bases between. The CDR3 nucleotides read TGCAGCGTCGAAATTACAGGGTTTGTGGAGACCCAGTACTTC. Translation gives CSVEITGFVETQYF.

This clone appeared once. The chain joins TRBV12-5 to TRBJ1-3; 7 bases are a match to TRBD1. The CDR3 consists of 15 residues. The germline gives CDR1 LGHNT, CDR2 FRNRAP. V shed 5 bases and J 4 bases; nucleotides not matched to a gene: 8. Here the CDR3 reads CASGGLGQQGNTIYF. Here the CDR3 DNA reads TGTGCTAGTGGTGGGTTGGGACAGCAAGGAAACACCATATATTTT.

V usage is TRBV13 and J usage is TRBJ1-2; 8 bases align to TRBD1. The germline CDR1 and CDR2 sequences are PRHDT and FYEKMQ (reference sequence). Losses at the gene ends were 5 bases for V and 6 bases for J; bases not matched to a gene: 17. This CDR3 spans 17 amino acids. CDR3 residues: CASSPRGQGYVGNGYTF. In nucleotides, the CDR3 is TGTGCCAGCAGCCCTCGTGGACAGGGATATGTGGGTAATGGCTACACCTTC.

This clone was observed a few times. This chain connects TRBV5-5 to TRBJ2-5, with 9 positions matching TRBD1. Trimming at V came to 2 bases and at J to 6 bases, leaving 2 bases not matched to a gene. Germline V CDR1 and CDR2: SGHKS, YYEKEE (reference sequence). The CDR3 has 13 amino acids. CDR3 protein: CASSLGTGKTQYF. CDR3 coding DNA: TGTGCCAGCAGCTTAGGGACAGGGAAGACCCAGTACTTC.

V gene TRBV7-8 combines with J gene TRBJ2-4, with 11 bases lining up with TRBD2. Germline-derived CDR1 and CDR2 are SGHVS and FQNEAQ. The CDR3 totals 18 residues. V lost 1 base to trimming and J lost 6 bases; unmatched junction nucleotides: 11. The CDR3 DNA sequence: TGTGCCAGCAGCTTAGGTGTCGGTAGCGGGAGGGATGGAAACATTCAGTACTTC. This gives the protein CASSLGVGSGRDGNIQYF.

This clone was detected once. The V call is TRBV6-5, the J call TRBJ1-1, with a weak D call TRBD1 (6 bases). CDR1 and CDR2 (germline): MNHEY, SVGAGI. Trimming removed 6 bases at V and 2 bases at J, with 13 bases between. The CDR3 sequence is 14 residues long. The CDR3 DNA reads TGTGCCAGCAGGATACAGGGAGACAACACTGAAGCTTTCTTT. It translates to CASRIQGDNTEAFF.

The chain recombines TRBV6-1 with TRBJ2-7; the D gene is possibly TRBD1 (5 bases). This CDR3 spans 14 amino acids. Germline values: CDR1 MNHNS, CDR2 SASEGT. V was pared by 7 bases and J by 0 bases, with 13 bases between. The chain's CDR3 is CASMYTGSSYEQYF. The CDR3 nucleotides read TGTGCCAGCATGTATACAGGAAGCTCCTACGAGCAGTACTTC.

The chain has TRBV5-1 and TRBJ1-1, with TRBD1 matching over 8 bases. Trimming cost V 4 bases and J 7 bases; bases outside gene matches: 9. CDR1 is SGHRS and CDR2 is YFSETQ in the germline V gene. CDR3 length: 14 residues. The DNA for the CDR3 is TGCGCCAGCAGCGATTCAGGGGGCGTCCTTGAAGCTTTCTTT. Translation: CASSDSGGVLEAFF.